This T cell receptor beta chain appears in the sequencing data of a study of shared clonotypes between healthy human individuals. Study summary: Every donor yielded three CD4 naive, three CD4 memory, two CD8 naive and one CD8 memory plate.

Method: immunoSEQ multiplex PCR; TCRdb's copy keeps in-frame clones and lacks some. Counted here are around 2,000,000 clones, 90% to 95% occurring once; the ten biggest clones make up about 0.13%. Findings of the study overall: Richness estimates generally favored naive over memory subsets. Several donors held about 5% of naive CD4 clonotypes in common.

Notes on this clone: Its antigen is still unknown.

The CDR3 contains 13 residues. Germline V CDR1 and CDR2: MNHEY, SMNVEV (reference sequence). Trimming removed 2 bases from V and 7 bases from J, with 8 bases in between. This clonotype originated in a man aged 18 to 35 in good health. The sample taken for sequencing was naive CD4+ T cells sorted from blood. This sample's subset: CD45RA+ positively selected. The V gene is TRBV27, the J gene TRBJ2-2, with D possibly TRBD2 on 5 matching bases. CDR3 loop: CASSLVGGGELFF. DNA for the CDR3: TGTGCCAGCAGTTTAGTAGGAGGCGGGGAGCTGTTTTTT.